The source of this T cell receptor beta chain is a study of blood T cells in healthy people across ages. The ends were cut back, 1 base at V and 2 bases at J, with 14 bases in the middle. The CDR3 extends over 16 amino acids. Per germline, CDR1 SGHAT and CDR2 FQNNGV. It was with a sample-barcoded 5' primer and a J-beta primer mix that a second PCR of roughly 7 to 12 cycles was run. From the 5' RACE reads, TCRdb called clonotypes with MiXCR, one entry per CDR3 protein. The sample contains about 290,000 distinct CDR3 sequences, 27% of which appear only once. Input material: blood. The sequence was collected from a woman between 65 and 79 years old in good health. The J gene is TRBJ1-2, the V gene TRBV11-2; TRBD1 might be the D (6 bases). The CDR3 region is CASSLAGTLRNYGYTF. CDR3 DNA: TGTGCCAGCAGCTTAGCCGGGACACTTCGGAACTATGGCTACACCTTC. Looking up the rest from reference TRBV11-2 and TRBJ1-2 gives the full variable domain: EAGVAQSPRYKIIEKRQSVAFWCNPISGHATLYWYQQILGQGPKLLIQFQNNGVVDDSQLPKDRFSAERLKGVDSTLKIQPAKLEDSAVYLCASSLAGTLRNYGYTFGSGTRLTVV.